This T cell receptor (beta chain) is from a study of blood T cell repertoires in COVID-19. About the study: Samples taken during acute and convalescent COVID-19 were collected in the United States, Italy and Spain. T cells, B-cell-depleted T cells, or PBMCs provided the cDNA or gDNA that served as material.

Per the germline V gene, CDR1 is MNHEY and CDR2 is SVGAGI. The ends lost 0 bases at V and 6 bases at J; junction bases unmatched: 5. The CDR3 covers 15 residues. A note on this clone: At the DNA level, this CDR3 is encoded by other sequences in the same sample as well.

Methods used by the authors: Estimation of nucleated cell counts relied on the amplification of reference gene primers. Some clones are missing from TCRdb's copy, which holds only in-frame ones; the method was immunoSEQ multiplex PCR. From that table come the V and J calls and clone size; the DNA was used to work out D and trimming. The repertoire holds some 230,000 clones, more than 65% seen once, with 3% in the top ten. The chain combines TRBV6-5 with TRBJ2-7; TRBD2 matches 10 bases. The specimen sequenced was peripheral blood. This clonotype originated in a woman in her twenties or thirties who had recovered from COVID-19. The chain's CDR3 is CASSYSVAGGLEQYF. CDR3 sequence (DNA): TGTGCCAGCAGTTACTCGGTAGCGGGAGGACTCGAGCAGTACTTC.